The following is a T cell receptor (beta chain) sequence with its context. Its antigen remains unidentified. Prior autoimmune disease or systemic immunosuppression barred patients. With baseline, cycle 4 day 1, and cycle 7 day 1 as timepoints, blood was sampled. TCRdb's table, derived via immunoSEQ multiplex PCR, lists solely in-frame clones and lacks some. The repertoire holds about 96,000 clones, with around 90% as singletons. CDR1 and CDR2 (germline): GTSNPN, SVGIG (reference sequence). The CDR3 runs to 14 residues. This sample is part of a study of OX40 agonist ivuxolimab in advanced cancers. Study information: Three patients had partial responses: one hepatocellular carcinoma, two cutaneous melanoma.

The study's findings and limits: Clones of CD4+ and CD8+ blood T cells grew by week 6 at doses of 0.1 to 3.0 mg/kg.

The sequencing here drew on CD4+ or CD8+ T cells sorted from blood, taken in a trial of the OX40 agonist ivuxolimab. V gene TRBV30 combines with J gene TRBJ1-5, with D perhaps TRBD1 (6 bases). The TCR sequence derives from an adult with an advanced solid tumor such as melanoma, head and neck, liver or kidney cancer. The CDR3 DNA sequence: TGTGCTTACAATAGGGGGGATAGCAATCAGCCCCAGCATTTT. Residues: CAYNRGDSNQPQHF.